The 18 T cell receptor beta chains presented below share a single source sample, sequenced in a study of T cell responses to AZD1222 COVID-19 vaccine. Only in-frame clones appear in the TCRdb table, and some are missing; sequencing was by immunoSEQ multiplex PCR. The sample contains about 200,000 clones, roughly 88% of which appear only once. This specimen was peripheral blood, taken on day 0 of AZD1222 vaccination. The receptors come from an adult in good health.

The V call is TRBV3-1 (or the pseudogene TRBV3-2), the J call TRBJ2-5; maybe TRBD2 (6 bases). Trimming took 5 bases from V and 7 from J, leaving 8 bases between them. From germline, CDR1 is LGHDT and CDR2 YNNKEL (reference sequence). The CDR3 covers 11 residues. CDR3 residues: CASSAGGTQYF. Written as DNA, the CDR3 is TGTGCCAGCAGCGCCGGGGGGACCCAGTACTTC.

This clone was picked up one time. CDR3 DNA sequence: TGTGCCAGCAGCCAGACAGGGGGCCAAGGAAAACTGTTTTTT. The encoded protein is CASSQTGGQGKLFF. The chain employs TRBV11-2 and TRBJ1-4; the match to TRBD1 covers 10 bases. The germline gives CDR1 SGHAT, CDR2 FQNNGV. V lost 5 bases to trimming and J lost 10 bases; unmatched junction nucleotides: 7. The CDR3 length is 14 residues.

The chain joins TRBV5-5 to TRBJ2-3; no firm D call. The CDR3 consists of 13 residues. V was pared by 0 bases and J by 8 bases, with 10 bases between. Germline V CDR1 and CDR2: SGHKS, YYEKEE (reference sequence). The CDR3 spells CASSLGGLPTQYF. CDR3 sequence (DNA): TGTGCCAGCAGCTTGGGGGGTTTGCCTACGCAGTATTTT.

This clone appeared once. The genes are TRBV6-5 and TRBJ2-3; possibly TRBD1 or TRBD2 for D (6 bases each). Deletions cut 2 bases from V and 2 bases from J, with 11 bases between. The CDR3 totals 15 residues. Germline values: CDR1 MNHEY, CDR2 SVGAGI. Here the CDR3 reads CASSYPGGDTDTQYF. The DNA for the CDR3 is TGTGCCAGCAGTTACCCCGGGGGCGACACAGATACGCAGTATTTT.

With respect to this clone: This may be a read error, as it is one base from a much larger clone. The chain combines TRBV4-3 with TRBJ2-5, with 8 nucleotides matching TRBD2. This CDR3 is built from 17 residues. Germline values: CDR1 LGHNA, CDR2 YSLEER. Trimming cost V 7 bases and J 5 bases; bases outside gene matches: 18. The CDR3 sequence: CASTWGGGGPAWETQYF. The DNA for the CDR3 is TGCGCCAGCACTTGGGGGGGCGGGGGGCCGGCATGGGAGACCCAGTACTTC.

J is TRBJ2-1 and V is TRBV5-4, with 9 nucleotides matching TRBD1. The CDR3 is 18 amino acids. Germline CDR1 SGHNT, CDR2 YYREEE (reference sequence). The V and J ends lost 4 bases and 0 bases, in that order; junction bases with no gene match: 11. The CDR3 DNA follows: TGTGCCAGCAGCCCAGATACAGGGGGCAGGGACTCCTACAATGAGCAGTTCTTC. Amino acids: CASSPDTGGRDSYNEQFF.

The V gene is TRBV4-1, the J gene TRBJ1-5, with D unresolved. CDR3 length: 13 residues. V was clipped by 3 bases and J by 4 bases, with 7 bases between them. Per germline, CDR1 MGHRA and CDR2 YSYEKL. CDR3 amino acids: CASSQIGNQPQHF. The CDR3 bases are TGCGCCAGCAGCCAGATCGGGAATCAGCCCCAGCATTTT.

This clone appeared a single time. This chain joins TRBV11-3 and TRBJ2-7; D tentatively reads TRBD1 or TRBD2 (5 bases each). This CDR3 comprises 15 residues. The V end was cut by 1 base, the J end by 2 bases, with 12 bases between. Germline CDR1 SGHNT, CDR2 YENEEA. CDR3 coding DNA: TGTGCCAGCAGCTTAGGGGGGACCGAGACCTACGAGCAGTACTTC. This gives the protein CASSLGGTETYEQYF.

The chain combines TRBV14 with TRBJ2-5, with 10 bases fitting TRBD2. This CDR3 is built from 16 residues. J gave up 2 bases and V 4 bases, and 7 bases lay outside the gene matches. Germline V gives CDR1 SGHDN, CDR2 FVKESK. CDR3 region: CASSPWTSGRQETQYF. DNA of the CDR3: TGTGCCAGCAGCCCCTGGACTAGCGGTCGACAAGAGACCCAGTACTTC.

The rearrangement joins TRBV9 to TRBJ2-2, with 15 bases aligning to TRBD2. After removal of 3 bases from V and 6 bases from J, the junction contained 6 bases not matched to a gene. The CDR3 spans 17 residues. Germline V gives CDR1 SGDLS, CDR2 YYNGEE. The CDR3 is CASSEGLAGGKAGELFF. The CDR3 DNA follows: TGTGCCAGCAGCGAGGGACTAGCGGGGGGCAAGGCCGGGGAGCTGTTTTTT.

The genes are TRBV24-1 and TRBJ1-4; a possible D gene is TRBD1 (5 bases). The CDR3 runs to 14 residues. The V gene's germline CDR1 is KGHDR and CDR2 SFDVKD. The V end lost 3 bases, the J end lost 7 bases, and 11 bases lay between the germline ends. The CDR3 sequence is CATSDGRAGEKLFF. The CDR3 coding sequence is TGTGCCACCAGTGATGGCAGGGCTGGTGAAAAACTGTTTTTT.

The chain recombines TRBV28 with TRBJ1-2, with D unresolved. The V end lost 4 bases, the J end lost 4 bases, and 13 bases lay between the germline ends. This CDR3 is built from 14 residues. Per germline, CDR1 MDHEN and CDR2 SYDVKM. Here the CDR3 DNA reads TGTGCCAGCAGTTCCAGCGATCAATTCTATGGCTACACCTTC. It codes for CASSSSDQFYGYTF.

The chain couples TRBV10-3 to TRBJ2-2; tentative D call: TRBD1 (5 bases). V was shortened by 10 bases and J by 7 bases, with 13 bases between the two germline ends. The length of the CDR3 is 12 residues. Germline CDR1 ENHRY, CDR2 SYGVKD. CDR3 region: CATLRTSGELFF. The CDR3 DNA reads TGTGCCACCCTGAGGACAAGCGGGGAGCTGTTTTTT.

V is TRBV7-8 and J is TRBJ1-3; D uncertain. There are 15 residues in the CDR3. Germline-derived CDR1 and CDR2 are SGHVS and FQNEAQ. V was pared by 2 bases and J by 2 bases, with 10 bases between. The CDR3 is CASSLSPGAGNTIYF. CDR3 in DNA: TGTGCCAGCAGCTTAAGTCCTGGGGCTGGAAACACCATATATTTT.

The rearrangement joins TRBV9 to TRBJ2-2; no reliable D call. The CDR3 is 14 amino acids. V lost 4 bases, J lost 2 bases, and 9 bases lay in between. Germline V gives CDR1 SGDLS, CDR2 YYNGEE. The CDR3: CASSLRPNTGELFF. In nucleotides, the CDR3 is TGTGCCAGCAGCCTCCGACCCAACACCGGGGAGCTGTTTTTT.

V and J are TRBV5-1 and TRBJ2-5; the D gene is possibly TRBD2 (5 bases). The germline V and J ends were trimmed by 0 bases and 3 bases, with 6 bases remaining between them. Germline lookup yields CDR1 SGHRS and CDR2 YFSETQ. The length of the CDR3 is 13 residues. CDR3 coding DNA: TGCGCCAGCAGCTTGGCGGGGAAAGAGACCCAGTACTTC. Translated, it gives CASSLAGKETQYF.

This clone occurred a few times. The V call is TRBV3-1 (or the pseudogene TRBV3-2), the J call TRBJ1-2, with 7 bases that match TRBD1. The V segment lost 4 bases and the J segment 4 bases; nucleotides outside the gene matches: 3. This CDR3 comprises 13 residues. Germline values: CDR1 LGHDT, CDR2 YNNKEL (reference sequence). Here the CDR3 DNA reads TGTGCCAGCAGCCTGGACAGGAGCTATGGCTACACCTTC. It codes for CASSLDRSYGYTF.

This chain connects TRBV7-3 to TRBJ1-2; 8 bases align to TRBD1. Germline CDR1 SGHTA, CDR2 FQGTGA. With 2 bases clipped from V and 7 bases from J, the junction kept 3 bases outside the gene matches. This CDR3 is 13 amino acids long. The CDR3 DNA follows: TGTGCCAGCAGCTTAGGACAGGGAGGTGGCTACACCTTC. It encodes CASSLGQGGGYTF.